This T cell receptor beta chain was retrieved from a study of blood T cell repertoires in COVID-19 (dated by TCRdb to 2018 to 2020). Study-level background: Collaborator samples came from the United States, Italy and Spain and covered acute and convalescent phases of COVID-19. The repertoires were made available in a free public database intended to serve as a resource for research on the immune response to SARS-CoV-2. The prospective study material was composed of cDNA or gDNA derived from T cells, B-cell-depleted T cells, or PBMCs. Samples came from the ongoing ImmuneRACE study (first 160 participants) plus 1,254 subjects from 6 global collaborators. Deeply sampled blood TCRbeta repertoires from subjects exposed to, actively infected with, or recovered from COVID-19 were included in the dataset. Nearly every sample came with metadata listing a de-identified subject ID, COVID-19 status, age in years and sex. Where HLA class I and class II types were available, the types were taken from metadata supplied by the sample provider, not from assay-based typing. Overall results and qualifications from the work: Clinical and demographic metadata were provided uncurated, with the amount varying by source and participant.

With respect to this clone: The target of this receptor is not known. One base away there is no much larger clone; base qualities are not given.

The immunoSEQ Assay, a bias-controlled multiplex PCR, was used to amplify TCRbeta CDR3 regions from genomic DNA. Concerning the study's data processing: Nucleated cell counts per sample were estimated from amplification of reference gene primers within the assay. To quantify the absolute abundance of each unique TCRbeta CDR3 rearrangement, sequence reads were collapsed and filtered. Productive Simpson clonality was computed per sample as the square root of Simpson's diversity index over productive rearrangements. In TCRdb, the immuneACCESS table is reduced to in-frame sequences with V and J assigned. These tables do not hold every clone; where another copy was compared, an unresolved V gene accounts for under half, and the others remain unexplained. D and trimming were read from the DNA, whereas the V and J calls and clone size are those reported in that table. This sample is represented by around 360,000 clones; about 90% of them were singletons. The ten most abundant clones make up 2.5% to 3.5% of the sample.

Participants in the prospective study were aged roughly 18 to 89 years, lived in over 20 United States geographic areas, and enrolled through a virtual design. To assign participants to cohorts, the prospective study relied on clinical history that participants themselves reported in a screening survey and a study questionnaire. Recovered participants in ImmuneRACE Cohort 3 were defined by two consecutive negative NP/OP PCR tests, clearance by a healthcare professional, or resolution of symptoms. In the prospective study, whole blood, serum and a nasopharyngeal or oropharyngeal swab were collected from each participant by mobile phlebotomists. Over an approximately 2-month period, participants in the prospective study had the option of providing additional blood draws and questionnaires. Blood samples from the prospective study were shipped frozen or at room temperature prior to DNA extraction.

Taken from cysteine to phenylalanine, the CDR3 has 13 residues. CDR3 DNA is the only sequence kept; it has 39 bases, read in frame from the first base. From a lookup of the germline V gene, CDR1 and CDR2 are SGHTA and FQGNSA. The junction shows trimming of 6 bases on V and 3 bases on J, plus 11 bases between the germline ends. Here the chain combines TRBV7-2 and TRBJ1-2; no D gene can be assigned with confidence. The TCR was taken from a woman in her 30s who had recovered from COVID-19. Input material: PBMCs or T cells enriched from blood (not recorded which). The bases read TGTGCCAGCAGTTCCGACGACTACTATGGCTACACCTTC. Translated, it reads CASSSDDYYGYTF.